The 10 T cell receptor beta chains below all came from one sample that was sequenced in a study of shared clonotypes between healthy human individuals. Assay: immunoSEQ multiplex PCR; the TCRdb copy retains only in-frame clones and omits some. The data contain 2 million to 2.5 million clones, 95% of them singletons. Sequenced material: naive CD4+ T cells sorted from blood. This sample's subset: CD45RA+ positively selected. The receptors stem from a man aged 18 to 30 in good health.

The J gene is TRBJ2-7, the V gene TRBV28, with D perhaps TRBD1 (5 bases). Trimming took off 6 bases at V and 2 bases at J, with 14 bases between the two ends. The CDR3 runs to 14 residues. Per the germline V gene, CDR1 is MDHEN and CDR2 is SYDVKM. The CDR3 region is CASRAISGPYEQYF. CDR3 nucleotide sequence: TGTGCCAGCAGGGCTATATCAGGGCCCTACGAGCAGTACTTC.

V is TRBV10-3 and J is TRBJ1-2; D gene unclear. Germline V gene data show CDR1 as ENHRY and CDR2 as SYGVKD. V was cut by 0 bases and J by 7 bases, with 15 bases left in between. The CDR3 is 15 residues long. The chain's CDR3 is CAISESAALSGGYTF. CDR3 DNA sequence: TGTGCCATCAGTGAGTCAGCCGCGTTATCGGGTGGCTACACCTTC.

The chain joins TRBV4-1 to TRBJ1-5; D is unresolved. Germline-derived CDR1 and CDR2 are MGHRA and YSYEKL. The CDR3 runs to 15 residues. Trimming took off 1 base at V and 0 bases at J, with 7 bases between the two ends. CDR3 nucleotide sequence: TGCGCCAGCAGCCAAGTCATGGATAGCAATCAGCCCCAGCATTTT. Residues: CASSQVMDSNQPQHF.

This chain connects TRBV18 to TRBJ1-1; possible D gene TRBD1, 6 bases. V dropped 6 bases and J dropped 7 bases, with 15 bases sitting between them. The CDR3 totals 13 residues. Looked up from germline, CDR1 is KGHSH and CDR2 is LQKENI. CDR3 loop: CASSQNRDIEAFF. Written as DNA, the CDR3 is TGTGCCAGCTCGCAAAACCGGGACATTGAAGCTTTCTTT.

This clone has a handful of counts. CDR3 protein: CASMSDRSYGYTF. CDR3 in DNA: TGTGCCAGCATGTCGGACCGCAGCTATGGCTACACCTTC. This rearrangement joins TRBV28 to TRBJ1-2; D ambiguous. Germline V gene data show CDR1 as MDHEN and CDR2 as SYDVKM. With 7 bases removed from V and 4 bases from J, the gap between germline ends came to 13 bases. The CDR3 spans 13 residues.

The CDR3 sequence: CASSYSVGGVTEAFF. The CDR3 DNA reads as TGTGCCAGCAGTTACTCAGTTGGGGGGGTGACTGAAGCTTTCTTT. The chain uses TRBV6-6 and TRBJ1-1; TRBD1 might be the D (5 bases). CDR3 length: 15 amino acids. V lost 0 bases, J lost 5 bases, and 13 bases lay in between. The germline V gene encodes CDR1 MNHNY and CDR2 SVGAGI (reference sequence).

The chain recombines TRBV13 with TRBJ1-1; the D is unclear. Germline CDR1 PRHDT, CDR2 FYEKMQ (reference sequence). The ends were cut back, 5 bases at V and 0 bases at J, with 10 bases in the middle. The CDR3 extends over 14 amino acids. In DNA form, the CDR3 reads TGTGCCAGCAGCCCCCGTCCCCTGAACACTGAAGCTTTCTTT. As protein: CASSPRPLNTEAFF.

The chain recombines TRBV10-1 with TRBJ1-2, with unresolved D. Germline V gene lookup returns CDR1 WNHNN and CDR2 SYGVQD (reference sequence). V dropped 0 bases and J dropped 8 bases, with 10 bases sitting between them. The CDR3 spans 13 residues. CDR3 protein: CASSESPLSGYTF. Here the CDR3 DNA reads TGCGCCAGCAGTGAGTCTCCCCTGTCGGGCTACACCTTC.

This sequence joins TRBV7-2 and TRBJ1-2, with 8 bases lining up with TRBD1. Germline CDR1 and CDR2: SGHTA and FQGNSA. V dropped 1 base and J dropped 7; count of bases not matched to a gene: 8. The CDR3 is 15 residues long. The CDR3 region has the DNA TGTGCCAGCAGCTTAGATGGGCAGGGGGCCGGTGGCTACACCTTC. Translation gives CASSLDGQGAGGYTF. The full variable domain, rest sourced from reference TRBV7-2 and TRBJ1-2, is GAGVSQSPSNKVTEKGKDVELRCDPISGHTALYWYRQSLGQGLEFLIYFQGNSAPDKSGLPSDRFSAERTGGSVSTLTIQRTQQEDSAVYLCASSLDGQGAGGYTFGSGTRLTVV.

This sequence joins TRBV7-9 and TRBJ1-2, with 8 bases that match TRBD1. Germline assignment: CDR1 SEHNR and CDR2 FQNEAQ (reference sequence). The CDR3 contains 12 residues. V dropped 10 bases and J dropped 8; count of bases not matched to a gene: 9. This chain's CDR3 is CATGQGALGYTF. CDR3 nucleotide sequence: TGTGCCACTGGACAGGGAGCATTAGGCTACACCTTC.